The T cell receptor beta chain described here comes from a study of blood T cell repertoires in COVID-19. Study as a whole: Some COVID-19 samples were acute and others convalescent; all came from the United States, Italy and Spain. T cells, B-cell-depleted T cells, or PBMCs provided the cDNA or gDNA that served as material.

Assignments of participants to cohorts depended upon their own reported clinical history. Those designated as exposed participants met a COVID-19 case within 2 weeks before study entry. Some clones are missing from TCRdb's copy, which holds only in-frame ones; the method was immunoSEQ multiplex PCR. The sample lists over 200,000 clones, around nine tenths occurring once. The V gene's germline CDR1 is LNHDA and CDR2 SQIVND (reference sequence). The CDR3 is 15 residues long. Trimming took 4 bases from V and 1 from J; bases not matched to a gene: 6. This clone was detected once. The chain employs TRBV19 and TRBJ1-1; 7 bases fit TRBD1. This sequence was found in a woman aged 25 to 39 who had been exposed to COVID-19. Sequenced input: PBMCs or T cells enriched from blood (not recorded which). The CDR3, as DNA: TGTGCCAGTAGTACCGACAGGGACTCGAACACTGAAGCTTTCTTT. Amino acids: CASSTDRDSNTEAFF.